This T cell receptor beta chain was profiled in a study of T cell repertoires in ileal Crohn's disease. Study details: Patients had a median 7.9-year disease duration, and around 35% were active smokers. Surgery for a complication: stricturing in around 60%, penetrating in roughly 40%.

The repertoire was sequenced with immunoSEQ multiplex PCR; TCRdb's copy has only in-frame clones and lacks some. The sample has under 2,500 clones, under 70% seen once; the top ten hold about an eighth. The CDR3 length is 14 residues. Germline loops: CDR1 MNHEY, CDR2 SVGAGI. The V and J ends lost 6 bases and 4 bases, in that order; junction bases with no gene match: 5. This receptor was identified in an adult with Crohn's disease. Sequencing was performed on ileal tissue. The chain joins TRBV6-5 to TRBJ1-2, with 10 bases identical to TRBD1. CDR3 nucleotides: TGTGCCAGCAGACTCGGACAGGGGGTCTATGGCTACACCTTC. As protein: CASRLGQGVYGYTF.